The rows below give T cell receptor beta chains drawn from one sample of a study of cytomegalovirus exposure and HLA in healthy donors. The data were produced by immunoSEQ multiplex PCR, yet TCRdb's version contains in-frame clones alone and is incomplete. The data contain some 86,000 clones, approximately 93% of them singletons. Specimen: PBMCs. The origin of the receptors is a woman younger than 45 in good health and CMV-seronegative. Each CDR3 is given with its conserved first and last residue. A D gene is named only where the DNA matches it firmly. Clone sizes are given selectively: once, few, many, or a class where the clone is expanded.

v_call	d_call	j_call	clone_size	cdr3_length	cdr3_aa	cdr3_nt
TRBV4-1	TRBD2	TRBJ2-1	few	17	CASSQDLPLAALNEQFF	TGCGCCAGCAGCCAAGATCTTCCCCTAGCGGCCCTCAATGAGCAGTTCTTC
TRBV19	.	TRBJ1-5	.	15	CASSKGGRTLQPQHF	TGTGCCAGTAGTAAAGGGGGACGGACCCTTCAGCCCCAGCATTTT
TRBV5-1	TRBD1	TRBJ1-4	.	15	CASGTGGQGNEKLFF	TGCGCCAGCGGGACAGGGGGCCAGGGTAATGAAAAACTGTTTTTT
TRBV4-1	TRBD1	TRBJ2-5	.	14	CASSQPDREETQYF	TGCGCCAGCAGCCAGCCCGACAGGGAAGAGACCCAGTACTTC
TRBV6-5	.	TRBJ1-5	.	13	CASSSTNHQPQHF	TGTGCCAGCAGCTCCACTAATCATCAGCCCCAGCATTTT
TRBV7-2	.	TRBJ1-5	.	15	CASSLVGGGSQPQHF	TGTGCCAGCAGCTTAGTGGGGGGAGGGAGTCAGCCCCAGCATTTT
TRBV19	.	TRBJ1-3	.	15	CASSPAKSGGNTIYF	TGTGCCAGTAGCCCGGCGAAATCAGGGGGAAACACCATATATTTT
TRBV7-2	TRBD2	TRBJ2-7	.	15	CASSLGLAGVWEQYF	TGTGCCAGCAGCTTAGGACTAGCGGGAGTATGGGAGCAGTACTTC
TRBV5-8	TRBD1	TRBJ2-1	.	15	CASPKGTGENNEQFF	TGTGCCAGCCCTAAAGGGACAGGAGAAAACAATGAGCAGTTCTTC
TRBV28	.	TRBJ2-3	once	16	CASSLDFRTSTDTQYF	TGTGCCAGCAGTTTAGATTTTCGTACTAGCACAGATACGCAGTATTTT
TRBV10-3	.	TRBJ2-3	.	14	CAITSLPVPNTQYF	TGTGCCATCACCTCCCTCCCGGTGCCGAATACGCAGTATTTT
TRBV10-3	TRBD2	TRBJ2-2	.	16	CAISESGGANTGELFF	TGTGCCATCAGTGAGAGCGGGGGGGCGAACACCGGGGAGCTGTTTTTT
TRBV5-1	TRBD1	TRBJ2-3	.	14	CASSRGQGPDTQYF	TGCGCCAGCAGCCGGGGACAGGGTCCAGATACGCAGTATTTT
TRBV9	.	TRBJ2-1	once	15	CASSVALFEMGEQFF	TGTGCCAGCAGCGTAGCACTATTCGAGATGGGTGAGCAGTTCTTC
TRBV7-3	TRBD2	TRBJ2-7	.	14	CASSLSGSGNEQYF	TGTGCCAGCAGCTTAAGCGGGAGTGGGAACGAGCAGTACTTC
TRBV19	.	TRBJ1-5	.	17	CASSIGRSRGADQPQHF	TGTGCCAGTAGTATAGGGAGGAGCAGGGGCGCGGATCAGCCCCAGCATTTT